This TCR beta chain was retrieved from a study of CD8+CD57+ T cells in acquired aplastic anemia. In its sample, this clonotype was seen many times. Genomic DNA served as template for TCR beta VDJ and CDR3 profiling. TCRdb passed the reads through MiXCR, listing each CDR3 protein once. The sample carries some 170,000 distinct CDR3 sequences, roughly three fifths recorded once. CD8+CD57+ cell expansion had been shown by flow cytometry in patients chosen for sequencing. Every patient presented with severe acquired aplastic anemia. Therapy had not been given to patients before blood sampling. Trimming removed 5 bases from V and 9 bases from J; junction bases left unmatched: 12. Germline CDR1 reads SEHNR; CDR2 reads FQNEAQ (reference sequence). The CDR3 extends over 14 amino acids.

This TCR came from a human donor with aplastic anemia. The rearrangement links TRBV7-9 to TRBJ1-1; TRBD1 matches at 7 bases. The sequenced sample was sorted CD4+, CD8+, or CD8+CD57+ T cells (not recorded which) from PBMCs. This chain's CDR3 is CASSPQTGIPQAFF. DNA for the CDR3: TGTGCCAGCAGCCCCCAGACAGGGATTCCTCAAGCTTTCTTT.